This TCR beta chain was captured by sequencing in a study of T-cell reconstitution after alpha-beta-depleted transplantation in children. Trimming removed 1 base from V and 4 bases from J, with 14 bases in between. The CDR3 is 16 amino acids. Germline V gene sequence: CDR1 MGHRA, CDR2 YSYEKL. The TCRbeta library was prepared with unique molecular identifiers. MiXCR, applied by TCRdb to the PCR reads, yields one record per CDR3 protein. The table has nearly 400,000 distinct CDR3 sequences, approximately 20% seen once; the top ten hold 3.8%. This sample comprised PBMCs from the stem cell graft donor, obtained from the stem cell graft. This chain connects TRBV4-1 to TRBJ1-5; D is unresolved. This receptor was obtained from a human donor who donated a stem cell graft to a child with acute myeloid leukemia. The CDR3 nucleotides are TGCGCCAGCAGCCAAGTTGTCCAAACTGGGAATCAGCCCCAGCATTTT. Residues: CASSQVVQTGNQPQHF.